Following are 30 T cell receptor beta chains from one sample sequenced in a study of early stage breast cancer tumors. Assay used: immunoSEQ multiplex PCR; TCRdb lists only in-frame clones, some missing. The sample lists approximately 75,000 clones; approximately 84% were seen once. Material for sequencing was blood. The receptor set was obtained from a person aged 40-50 years with breast cancer.

The J gene is TRBJ1-1, the V gene TRBV19; 12 bases fit TRBD1. This CDR3 is 16 amino acids long. Losses at the gene ends were 4 bases for V and 3 bases for J; bases not matched to a gene: 6. Germline assignment: CDR1 LNHDA and CDR2 SQIVND (reference sequence). CDR3 bases: TGTGCCAGTAGTAGACGGGACAGGGGGCTGGACACTGAAGCTTTCTTT. As protein: CASSRRDRGLDTEAFF. Drawing the rest from reference TRBV19 and TRBJ1-1, the complete variable domain is DGGITQSPKYLFRKEGQNVTLSCEQNLNHDAMYWYRQDPGQGLRLIYYSQIVNDFQKGDIAEGYSVSREKKESFPLTVTSAQKNPTAFYLCASSRRDRGLDTEAFFGQGTRLTVV.

J is TRBJ2-7 and V is TRBV11-2, with D hard to call. CDR3 size: 15 residues. Germline-derived CDR1 and CDR2 are SGHAT and FQNNGV. The V and J ends lost 5 bases and 3 bases respectively, with 17 bases between them. The CDR3 spells CASSLGVTLVYEQYF. In DNA form, the CDR3 reads TGTGCCAGCAGCCTGGGCGTTACTCTCGTCTACGAGCAGTACTTC.

This clone was seen a handful of times. The DNA for the CDR3 is TGTGCCAGCAGCCCCGACAGGGGGAACACTGAAGCTTTCTTT. It yields the protein CASSPDRGNTEAFF. The chain employs TRBV7-8 and TRBJ1-1; TRBD1 matches at 8 bases. Trimming at V came to 5 bases and at J to 1 base, leaving 3 bases not matched to a gene. Germline loops: CDR1 SGHVS, CDR2 FQNEAQ. The CDR3 consists of 14 residues.

The V call is TRBV6-5, the J call TRBJ2-7; a possible D gene is TRBD1 (7 bases). Per the germline V gene, CDR1 is MNHEY and CDR2 is SVGAGI. V was shortened by 2 bases and J by 2 bases, with 13 bases between the two germline ends. This CDR3 has 15 amino acids. CDR3 loop: CASSYGARGAYEQYF. CDR3 in DNA: TGTGCCAGCAGTTACGGTGCCAGGGGGGCCTACGAGCAGTACTTC.

This rearrangement joins TRBV4-1 to TRBJ1-4, with unresolved D. Germline V CDR1 and CDR2: MGHRA, YSYEKL. V gave up 0 bases and J gave up 6 bases, with 8 bases separating them. The CDR3 consists of 14 residues. CDR3 loop: CASSQDKAHEKLFF. As DNA, the CDR3 is TGCGCCAGCAGCCAAGATAAGGCCCATGAAAAACTGTTTTTT.

The gene calls are TRBV10-3 and TRBJ2-3; 8 bases are a match to TRBD2. The CDR3 loop spans 13 amino acids. V lost 8 bases, J lost 1 base, and 2 bases stayed unmatched. Germline-derived CDR1 and CDR2 are ENHRY and SYGVKD. The CDR3 is CAISGLGTDTQYF. CDR3 nucleotides: TGTGCCATCTCGGGACTAGGCACAGATACGCAGTATTTT.

The rearrangement uses TRBV30 and TRBJ2-5; TRBD2 matches 8 bases. The germline V gene has CDR1 GTSNPN and CDR2 SVGIG (reference sequence). The trim removed 3 bases at V and 5 bases at J, leaving 14 bases unmatched. The CDR3 consists of 16 residues. In DNA form, the CDR3 reads TGTGCCTGGAGCTTTACCGGGACTAGTTTGGGGGAGACCCAGTACTTC. This codes for CAWSFTGTSLGETQYF.

The chain uses TRBV6-5 and TRBJ2-1, with TRBD2 matching 8 bases. CDR3 length: 15 residues. The germline V gene has CDR1 MNHEY and CDR2 SVGAGI. V trimming: 2 bases; J trimming: 5 bases; junction bases outside the gene matches: 5. The CDR3 protein is CASSYRSGSDNEQFF. DNA of the CDR3: TGTGCCAGCAGTTACCGGAGCGGGAGCGACAATGAGCAGTTCTTC.

CDR3 amino acids: CASSEALRVDTQYF. In DNA, the CDR3 is TGTGCCAGCAGTGAAGCGCTTCGGGTAGATACGCAGTATTTT. The V and J genes are TRBV2 and TRBJ2-3; D not resolved. This CDR3 region has 14 residues. Germline-derived CDR1 and CDR2 are SNHLY and FYNNEI. V lost 0 bases, J lost 5 bases, and 9 bases lay in between.

The chain carries TRBV2 and TRBJ1-1, with 7 bases identical to TRBD1. The V gene's germline CDR1 is SNHLY and CDR2 FYNNEI. V shed 5 bases and J 3 bases; nucleotides not matched to a gene: 15. This CDR3 has 17 residues. As DNA, the CDR3 is TGTGCCAGCAGTTATACGATACAGGGGCTAGCGGACACTGAAGCTTTCTTT. The encoded protein is CASSYTIQGLADTEAFF.

This clone showed up just a few times. V gene TRBV6-1 combines with J gene TRBJ2-1; 7 bases line up with TRBD2. In germline, CDR1 is MNHNS, CDR2 SASEGT. This CDR3 contains 16 residues. V trimming: 4 bases; J trimming: 7 bases; junction bases outside the gene matches: 13. DNA for the CDR3: TGTGCCAGCAGTGGACAAGCGGGACTAACCTTTAATGAGCAGTTCTTC. It encodes CASSGQAGLTFNEQFF.

The sample holds a few counts of this clone. The chain uses TRBV18 and TRBJ1-5, with TRBD1 identical over 9 bases. The CDR3 covers 16 residues. The ends lost 2 bases at V and 5 bases at J; junction bases unmatched: 7. Looked up from germline, CDR1 is KGHSH and CDR2 is LQKENI. The CDR3 DNA reads TGTGCCAGCTCACCAAGTACAGGGGGCCTCCATCAGCCCCAGCATTTT. Translation: CASSPSTGGLHQPQHF.

V usage is TRBV27 and J usage is TRBJ2-3; the D gene is possibly TRBD1 (6 bases). In germline, CDR1 is MNHEY, CDR2 SMNVEV (reference sequence). The V gene lost 3 bases and the J gene lost 4 bases, with 11 bases spanning the gap. CDR3 size: 14 residues. CDR3 in amino acids: CASSFTGSSDTQYF. CDR3 nucleotide sequence: TGTGCCAGCAGTTTTACAGGGTCATCAGATACGCAGTATTTT.

The chain couples TRBV18 to TRBJ1-5, with 7 positions matching TRBD1. The CDR3 length is 17 residues. Per the germline V gene, CDR1 is KGHSH and CDR2 is LQKENI. V gave up 5 bases and J gave up 0 bases; unmatched junction bases: 10. The CDR3 nucleotides are TGTGCCAGCTCATCAACAGGGGAAGGTTATAGCAATCAGCCCCAGCATTTT. Its translation is CASSSTGEGYSNQPQHF.

The chain is built from TRBV19 and TRBJ2-7, with 11 bases aligning to TRBD2. The CDR3 length is 15 residues. Unmatched junction bases numbered 3, after V lost 4 bases and J lost 1 base. The V gene's germline CDR1 is LNHDA and CDR2 SQIVND (reference sequence). As DNA, the CDR3 is TGTGCCAGTAGTACGGGGACTAGCGGTTCCTACGAGCAGTACTTC. Its protein is CASSTGTSGSYEQYF.

V is TRBV6-6 and J is TRBJ2-3; tentatively, D is TRBD1 or TRBD2 (5 bases each). V gave up 8 bases and J gave up 6 bases, with 9 bases separating them. The CDR3 contains 11 residues. Germline V gene lookup returns CDR1 MNHNY and CDR2 SVGAGI (reference sequence). The CDR3 is CASGGRDTQYF. DNA for the CDR3: TGTGCCAGCGGGGGTCGCGATACGCAGTATTTT.

This chain connects TRBV7-3 to TRBJ2-1, with TRBD2 matching over 12 bases. This CDR3 is 15 amino acids long. V lost 5 bases and J lost 9; bases outside the gene matches: 8. Germline V CDR1 and CDR2: SGHTA, FQGTGA. The CDR3 region has the DNA TGTGCCAGCAGCACGACTAGCGGGAGCTTTGGTGAGCAGTTCTTC. Protein: CASSTTSGSFGEQFF.

This chain joins TRBV7-3 and TRBJ2-1; 11 nucleotides align to TRBD2. Germline V gives CDR1 SGHTA, CDR2 FQGTGA. V shed 0 bases, J shed 6 bases, and the junction held 4 bases outside the gene matches. The CDR3 loop spans 16 amino acids. The chain's CDR3 is CASSLTGTSGLNEQFF. In nucleotides, the CDR3 is TGTGCCAGCAGCTTAACAGGGACTAGCGGACTCAATGAGCAGTTCTTC. Combining the CDR3 with reference TRBV7-3 and TRBJ2-1 gives the whole variable domain GAGVSQTPSNKVTEKGKYVELRCDPISGHTALYWYRQSLGQGPEFLIYFQGTGAADDSGLPNDRFFAVRPEGSVSTLKIQRTERGDSAVYLCASSLTGTSGLNEQFFGPGTRLTVL.

The gene calls are TRBV28 and TRBJ2-7; 9 bases map to TRBD1. The CDR3 is 14 residues long. Germline assignment: CDR1 MDHEN and CDR2 SYDVKM. The trim removed 2 bases at V and 8 bases at J, leaving 7 bases unmatched. The CDR3 sequence: CASSLPTGGGQQYF. CDR3 DNA: TGTGCCAGCAGTTTACCCACAGGGGGCGGGCAGCAGTACTTC.

This clone appeared a single time. The chain recombines TRBV7-9 with TRBJ2-1, with 8 positions matching TRBD2. Germline lookup yields CDR1 SEHNR and CDR2 FQNEAQ (reference sequence). Losses at the gene ends were 5 bases for V and 8 bases for J; bases not matched to a gene: 14. The CDR3 covers 16 residues. In nucleotides, the CDR3 is TGTGCCAGCAGCGCAATGCTAGCGGGCCTTTCGGATGAGCAGTTCTTC. Its protein product is CASSAMLAGLSDEQFF.

In this sample, this clone turned up once. This rearrangement joins TRBV9 to TRBJ2-7; D perhaps matches TRBD2 (6 bases). V lost 0 bases to trimming and J lost 3 bases, with 10 bases between them. CDR3 size: 14 residues. Germline lookup yields CDR1 SGDLS and CDR2 YYNGEE. CDR3 nucleotide sequence: TGTGCCAGCAGCGTAGGGGACTCGAACTACGAGCAGTACTTC. Translation gives CASSVGDSNYEQYF.

Only a few counts were recorded for this clone. The rearrangement joins TRBV20-1 to TRBJ2-7; D is unresolved. The CDR3 consists of 11 residues. Germline V gives CDR1 DFQATT, CDR2 SNEGSKA (reference sequence). V was trimmed by 3 bases and J by 7 bases, leaving 10 bases between them. This CDR3 reads CSARSSREQYF. CDR3 DNA sequence: TGCAGTGCTAGGAGTTCACGAGAGCAGTACTTC.

The chain is built from TRBV5-8 and TRBJ2-7; D is unclear. The germline V gene has CDR1 SGHTS and CDR2 YDEGEE. V was clipped by 0 bases and J by 1 base, with 14 bases between them. The CDR3 extends over 16 amino acids. CDR3 sequence: CASSLVIEIFSYEQYF. CDR3 in DNA: TGTGCCAGCAGCTTGGTAATCGAGATATTTTCCTACGAGCAGTACTTC.

The chain links TRBV28 to TRBJ2-7; D is ambiguous. Trimming shortened V by 5 bases and J by 12 bases, and 17 bases separated the two germline ends. Germline lookup yields CDR1 MDHEN and CDR2 SYDVKM. The CDR3 runs to 12 residues. The CDR3 loop reads CASSPQAQFPYF. CDR3 coding DNA: TGTGCCAGCAGTCCCCAGGCCCAGTTTCCGTACTTC.

This clone was seen more than once but under ten times. V and J are TRBV6-1 and TRBJ2-7; 7 bases align to TRBD2. V lost 0 bases, J lost 4 bases, and 9 bases stayed unmatched. This CDR3 comprises 16 residues. Germline V gene data show CDR1 as MNHNS and CDR2 as SASEGT. The CDR3 is CASSEARRERLYEQYF. Here the CDR3 DNA reads TGTGCCAGCAGTGAAGCGAGGCGGGAGAGACTTTACGAGCAGTACTTC.

J is TRBJ2-3 and V is TRBV5-1; a possible D gene is TRBD1 (6 bases). The CDR3 has 15 residues. CDR1 and CDR2 from the germline V gene are SGHRS and YFSETQ. V was pared by 5 bases and J by 0 bases, with 13 bases between. In DNA form, the CDR3 reads TGCGCCAGCAGTTTCCAGGGGTCTAGCACAGATACGCAGTATTTT. Encoded protein: CASSFQGSSTDTQYF.

The chain combines TRBV28 with TRBJ2-7; D gene ambiguous. The V end lost 8 bases, the J end lost 0 bases, and 8 bases lay between the germline ends. Looked up from germline, CDR1 is MDHEN and CDR2 is SYDVKM. CDR3 length equals 12 residues. CDR3 coding DNA: TGTGCCAGCGAAGCGAGCTCCTACGAGCAGTACTTC. Translated, it gives CASEASSYEQYF.

CDR3 region: CASSPRLAGVWEQYF. For the CDR3, the DNA is TGTGCCAGCAGCCCTCGACTAGCGGGAGTTTGGGAGCAGTACTTC. This chain links TRBV28 with TRBJ2-7, with TRBD2 matching over 12 bases. The CDR3 spans 15 residues. Per germline, CDR1 MDHEN and CDR2 SYDVKM. V shed 6 bases and J 7 bases; nucleotides not matched to a gene: 10.

V and J are TRBV10-3 and TRBJ2-7; the match to TRBD1 covers 7 bases. The J segment lost 1 base and the V segment lost 6 bases, leaving 9 bases of the junction unmatched. The CDR3 is made up of 15 amino acids. Germline V gene sequence: CDR1 ENHRY, CDR2 SYGVKD. The CDR3 DNA is TGTGCCATCAGCGGAGGACAGGCGAAATCCTACGAGCAGTACTTC. Its translation: CAISGGQAKSYEQYF.

This sequence joins TRBV25-1 and TRBJ2-5; D call uncertain. Germline loops: CDR1 MGHDK, CDR2 SYGVNS. The V end lost 5 bases, the J end lost 7 bases, and 17 bases lay between the germline ends. The CDR3 sequence is 14 residues long. The CDR3: CASSPRRREGTQYF. In DNA, the CDR3 is TGTGCCAGCAGTCCCCGGCGTAGGGAAGGGACCCAGTACTTC.